These T cell receptor beta chains were read from a single sample in a study of CD8+CD57+ T cells in acquired aplastic anemia. TCRdb reprocessed the reads via MiXCR and lists one record per CDR3 protein. The data contain some 190,000 distinct CDR3 sequences, just over 45% of them singletons. Sequencing was done on a sample of sorted CD4+, CD8+, or CD8+CD57+ T cells (not recorded which) from PBMCs. These receptors originate from a human donor in good health. CDR3s include the opening cysteine and the closing phenylalanine or tryptophan. D genes are given only for firm matches.

D gene	J gene	V gene	CDR3 protein
TRBD2	TRBJ2-7	TRBV20-1	CSARTSGRLSYEQYF
-	TRBJ2-6	TRBV20-1	CSADGGGLAGANVLTF
TRBD1	TRBJ1-1	TRBV5-1	CASRFGQGSTEAFF
-	TRBJ1-2	TRBV20-1	CSATDSGIYGYTF
-	TRBJ2-1	TRBV10-1	CASSVSRADEKFF
-	TRBJ1-2	TRBV4-1	CASSQTIGQANYGYTF
TRBD2	TRBJ2-1	TRBV15	CATSRDLWASGDQSSYNEQFF
-	TRBJ1-1	TRBV6-1	CASSGGAPNGAFF
-	TRBJ1-5	TRBV6-5	CASRLQGDQPQHF
-	TRBJ2-3	TRBV27	CASSSRPVPLSTDTQYF
TRBD2	TRBJ2-1	TRBV24-1	CATSDAKAGGREQFF
-	TRBJ2-7	TRBV6-5	CASSYSKTSYEQYF
-	TRBJ1-6	TRBV20-1	CSARDFTLPRDGALHF
TRBD2	TRBJ2-2	TRBV30	CAWSTSGRIRTGELFF
TRBD2	TRBJ2-7	TRBV29-1	CSVGLAGRSYEQYF
TRBD2	TRBJ2-3	TRBV7-1	CASSSVGLAGVGADTHYF
TRBD1	TRBJ1-4	TRBV2	CASSETGGKLFF
-	TRBJ2-1	TRBV29-1	CSVDFSGEQFF
-	TRBJ2-7	TRBV10-3	CAISPNGRDYEQYF
-	TRBJ1-1	TRBV5-1	CASSFRGHTEAFF
-	TRBJ2-1	TRBV24-1	CATSSERGQGYEQFF
TRBD1	TRBJ1-3	TRBV11-1	CAGSFFGQGATGNTIYF
-	TRBJ1-1	TRBV4-3	CASSLGLDTEAFF
TRBD2	TRBJ2-3	TRBV24-1	CATSDRNSGSPDTQYF
TRBD1	TRBJ1-6	TRBV4-2	CASRGQGHSPLHF
TRBD2	TRBJ2-7	TRBV7-9	CASSAGLAGGKQYF
-	TRBJ2-1	TRBV11-2	CASSPLAGERGGNEQFF
-	TRBJ2-7	TRBV20-1	CSASGTYEQYF
-	TRBJ1-6	TRBV20-1	CSGRSSGGSPLHF
-	TRBJ2-2	TRBV6-1	CASKDQTGIHTGELFF
TRBD1	TRBJ2-7	TRBV2	CASSVQGAIKSYEQYF
TRBD1	TRBJ1-2	TRBV19	CASSRGQGRGNDYGYTF